A selection of T cell receptor beta chains follows, all from one sample in a study of T cells during gluten challenge in celiac disease. Each CDR3 protein is one row after TCRdb ran MiXCR on the single-cell sequencing reads. This sample has approximately 140 distinct CDR3 sequences; about half occur once, and the top ten carry roughly 60%. The starting material was gluten-specific CD4+ T cells sorted from the duodenum using tetramers, obtained at baseline or on day 14 of gluten challenge (not recorded which). The receptors were sampled from a female donor with celiac disease. The CDR3 runs from the conserved cysteine through the conserved F or W. A D gene is named only where the DNA matches it firmly. Part of the rows lack a size; the others show once, few, many or a class for expanded clones.

clone_size: hyperexpanded
v_call: TRBV12-3/TRBV12-4
j_call: TRBJ2-1
d_call: TRBD1
cdr3_aa: CASTPGQYRDNEQFF
cdr3_nt: TGTGCCAGCACCCCGGGACAGTATAGAGACAATGAGCAGTTCTTC

clone_size: NA
v_call: TRBV6-1
j_call: TRBJ2-4
d_call: NA
cdr3_aa: CASSLRVAGMGAKNIQYF
cdr3_nt: TGTGCCAGCAGTCTTAGGGTGGCCGGGATGGGAGCCAAAAACATTCAGTACTTC

clone_size: NA
v_call: TRBV5-4
j_call: TRBJ2-5
d_call: NA
cdr3_aa: CASSFGSETQYF
cdr3_nt: TGTGCCAGCAGCTTTGGGTCGGAGACCCAGTACTTC

clone_size: NA
v_call: TRBV5-1
j_call: TRBJ1-3
d_call: NA
cdr3_aa: CASRTETQYF
cdr3_nt: TGCGCCAGCAGAACGGAAACACAATATTTT

clone_size: few
v_call: TRBV4-3
j_call: TRBJ2-2
d_call: TRBD2
cdr3_aa: CASSQLYPALAGDFSRLFF
cdr3_nt: TGCGCCAGCAGCCAATTGTACCCCGCCCTAGCGGGGGATTTTTCTAGGCTGTTTTTT

clone_size: large
v_call: TRBV3-1
j_call: TRBJ1-5
d_call: TRBD1
cdr3_aa: CASSQGTQGAAPQHF
cdr3_nt: TGTGCCAGCAGCCAAGGAACGCAGGGGGCGGCGCCCCAGCATTTT

clone_size: large
v_call: TRBV10-3
j_call: TRBJ2-1
d_call: NA
cdr3_aa: CASTMLAFYNEQFF
cdr3_nt: TGTGCCTCAACAATGCTCGCTTTCTACAATGAGCAGTTCTTC

clone_size: NA
v_call: TRBV4-1
j_call: TRBJ2-7
d_call: NA
cdr3_aa: CASSQDAQPSLYEQYF
cdr3_nt: TGCGCCAGCAGCCAAGACGCACAGCCCAGTCTCTACGAGCAGTACTTC

clone_size: NA
v_call: TRBV4-2
j_call: TRBJ1-2
d_call: TRBD1
cdr3_aa: CASSHMDRMGIYGYTF
cdr3_nt: TGTGCCAGCAGCCATATGGACAGGATGGGTATTTATGGCTACACCTTC

clone_size: once
v_call: TRBV7-2
j_call: TRBJ1-3
d_call: NA
cdr3_aa: CASSLSAQDGNTIYF
cdr3_nt: TGTGCCAGCAGCTTAAGCGCCCAGGACGGAAACACCATATATTTT

clone_size: NA
v_call: TRBV6-2/TRBV6-3
j_call: TRBJ1-5
d_call: NA
cdr3_aa: CASSPTLGGAQHF
cdr3_nt: TGTGCCAGCAGCCCGACCCTTGGGGGAGCCCAGCATTTT

clone_size: hyperexpanded
v_call: TRBV19
j_call: TRBJ2-2
d_call: NA
cdr3_aa: CASSIDRGWDTGELFF
cdr3_nt: TGTGCCAGTAGTATAGATAGAGGGTGGGACACCGGGGAGCTGTTTTTT

clone_size: hyperexpanded
v_call: TRBV29-1
j_call: TRBJ2-5
d_call: TRBD2
cdr3_aa: CSGGGWEGTQYF
cdr3_nt: TGCAGCGGGGGCGGCTGGGAGGGGACCCAGTACTTC

clone_size: few
v_call: TRBV7-2
j_call: TRBJ2-1
d_call: NA
cdr3_aa: CASSLRALDQGEQFF
cdr3_nt: TGTGCCAGCAGCTTAAGGGCCCTCGACCAAGGCGAGCAGTTCTTC

clone_size: once
v_call: TRBV7-3
j_call: TRBJ1-1
d_call: TRBD1
cdr3_aa: CASSPHTGANTEAFF
cdr3_nt: TGTGCCAGCAGCCCTCATACAGGGGCGAACACTGAAGCTTTCTTT

clone_size: few
v_call: TRBV20-1
j_call: TRBJ1-1
d_call: NA
cdr3_aa: CSAKSGNTEAFF
cdr3_nt: TGCAGTGCCAAATCCGGGAACACTGAAGCTTTCTTT

clone_size: NA
v_call: TRBV19
j_call: TRBJ1-2
d_call: TRBD1
cdr3_aa: CASSNRQGQGYTF
cdr3_nt: TGTGCCAGTAGCAATCGACAGGGGCAAGGCTACACCTTC

clone_size: large
v_call: TRBV19
j_call: TRBJ1-1
d_call: NA
cdr3_aa: CARPGTVNTEAFF
cdr3_nt: TGTGCCAGGCCCGGGACGGTCAACACTGAAGCTTTCTTT

clone_size: hyperexpanded
v_call: TRBV12-3/TRBV12-4
j_call: TRBJ1-1
d_call: TRBD1
cdr3_aa: CASNRGWDTEAFF
cdr3_nt: TGTGCCAGTAACAGGGGCTGGGACACTGAAGCTTTCTTT

clone_size: hyperexpanded
v_call: TRBV11-3
j_call: TRBJ2-5
d_call: NA
cdr3_aa: CASSPQGGPETQYF
cdr3_nt: TGTGCCAGCAGCCCCCAGGGGGGGCCAGAGACCCAGTACTTC

clone_size: NA
v_call: TRBV9
j_call: TRBJ1-5
d_call: TRBD1
cdr3_aa: CASSSKSRQGARQPQHF
cdr3_nt: TGTGCCAGCAGCTCAAAAAGCCGACAGGGGGCTAGGCAGCCCCAGCATTTT

clone_size: hyperexpanded
v_call: TRBV7-2
j_call: TRBJ2-5
d_call: TRBD2
cdr3_aa: CASSLRAGGQETQYF
cdr3_nt: TGTGCCAGCAGCTTAAGGGCGGGGGGACAAGAGACCCAGTACTTC

clone_size: few
v_call: TRBV7-3
j_call: TRBJ2-3
d_call: TRBD2
cdr3_aa: CASSLTGLVRADTQYF
cdr3_nt: TGTGCCAGCAGCTTAACGGGACTAGTGAGGGCAGATACGCAGTATTTT

clone_size: NA
v_call: TRBV5-1
j_call: TRBJ1-3
d_call: NA
cdr3_aa: CASSTTGTDGGTIYF
cdr3_nt: TGCGCCAGCAGCACAACCGGGACCGACGGGGGCACCATATATTTT

clone_size: hyperexpanded
v_call: TRBV3-1
j_call: TRBJ2-5
d_call: TRBD2
cdr3_aa: CASSLLLAGGGETQYF
cdr3_nt: TGTGCCAGCAGCCTACTACTAGCGGGGGGTGGAGAGACCCAGTACTTC

clone_size: NA
v_call: TRBV19
j_call: TRBJ2-2
d_call: NA
cdr3_aa: CASSQTSFGELFF
cdr3_nt: TGTGCCAGTAGCCAAACTAGTTTCGGGGAGCTGTTTTTT

clone_size: hyperexpanded
v_call: TRBV20-1
j_call: TRBJ1-5
d_call: NA
cdr3_aa: CSARQGSNQPQHF
cdr3_nt: TGCAGTGCTCGGCAGGGTAGCAATCAGCCCCAGCATTTT

clone_size: NA
v_call: TRBV11-2
j_call: TRBJ2-7
d_call: NA
cdr3_aa: CASSLDFSGGEQYF
cdr3_nt: TGTGCCAGCAGCTTAGATTTCTCCGGAGGCGAGCAGTACTTC

clone_size: NA
v_call: TRBV29-1
j_call: TRBJ2-3
d_call: NA
cdr3_aa: CSVEDPPSTDTQYF
cdr3_nt: TGCAGCGTTGAAGATCCACCGAGCACAGATACGCAGTATTTT

clone_size: NA
v_call: TRBV7-9
j_call: TRBJ2-3
d_call: NA
cdr3_aa: CASSLYLASTDTQYF
cdr3_nt: TGTGCCAGCAGCTTATATCTCGCGAGCACAGATACGCAGTATTTT

clone_size: once
v_call: TRBV6-5
j_call: TRBJ1-1
d_call: NA
cdr3_aa: CASSDRTGRNTEAFF
cdr3_nt: TGTGCCAGCAGCGACAGGACGGGGAGGAACACTGAAGCTTTCTTT

clone_size: hyperexpanded
v_call: TRBV7-2
j_call: TRBJ2-5
d_call: NA
cdr3_aa: CASSFTRETQYF
cdr3_nt: TGTGCCAGCAGCTTCACAAGGGAGACCCAGTACTTC

clone_size: hyperexpanded
v_call: TRBV20-1
j_call: TRBJ2-5
d_call: NA
cdr3_aa: CSAKGVGPETQYF
cdr3_nt: TGCAGTGCAAAGGGGGTCGGTCCGGAGACCCAGTACTTC

clone_size: hyperexpanded
v_call: TRBV16
j_call: TRBJ1-1
d_call: NA
cdr3_aa: CASSQSGGETEAFF
cdr3_nt: TGTGCCAGCAGCCAATCGGGGGGAGAAACTGAAGCTTTCTTT

clone_size: NA
v_call: TRBV12-3/TRBV12-4
j_call: TRBJ1-2
d_call: NA
cdr3_aa: CASSMRVGYGYTF
cdr3_nt: TGTGCCAGCAGCATGCGAGTTGGGTATGGCTACACCTTC